These T cell receptor beta chains were read from a single sample in a study of blood T cell repertoires in COVID-19. Only in-frame clones appear in the TCRdb table, and some are missing; sequencing was by immunoSEQ multiplex PCR. The repertoire has about 200,000 clones, around 80% of them found once; the top ten carry less than 7%. Sequences were obtained from peripheral blood. These receptor sequences come from a woman in her 70s with acute or convalescent COVID-19. CDR3s include the opening cysteine and the closing phenylalanine or tryptophan.

v_call cdr3_length cdr3_aa
TRBV9 17 CASSPHLGLAGYNEQFF
TRBV25-1 17 CASSESGTGGSNYGYTF
TRBV7-9 14 CASSQTTGGTEAFF
TRBV6-1 13 CASSESQSLGYTF
TRBV24-1 14 CATSGAGANQPQHF
TRBV5-6 15 CASSSDKPSGNTIYF
TRBV20-1 11 CSARVGGTQYF
TRBV6-6 15 CASSYPGTGAEKLFF
TRBV18 14 CASSPSGGNYGYTF
TRBV5-4 15 CASSIVGLETGELFF
TRBV20-1 18 CSASKRDRDFSGANVLTF
TRBV6-1 11 CASSDPGLAFF
TRBV7-2 16 CASSLVGTSGSYEQYF
TRBV14 11 CASSSRETQYF
TRBV30 14 CAWSLPAGRETQYF
TRBV7-2 16 CASSLSVSSGTDTQYF
TRBV7-9 12 CASSGRANEQYF
TRBV5-1 15 CASSPGGGAYNEQFF
TRBV24-1 13 CATSDSGRGTQYF
TRBV28 16 CASSDFSGRVGDTQYF
TRBV6-1 14 CATREPPGNEKLFF
TRBV7-8 17 CASSTPWTSGSTDTQYF
TRBV30 13 CAWGQGNTYGYTF
TRBV2 15 CASSEEAGSYNEQFF
TRBV5-1 12 CASSLGGNEQFF
TRBV5-8 11 CASSLVTAYTF
TRBV5-1 15 CASSPGGQTRDEQFF
TRBV7-9 17 CASSLRTSASKGDTQYF
TRBV9 16 CASSVGSGRAVGELFF
TRBV16 15 CASSPEGHSSYEQYF
TRBV7-3 15 CASSFGLAGGKEQYF
TRBV28 15 CASSIRTGVHEKLFF
TRBV28 14 CASSLSRYNSPLHF
TRBV7-9 15 CASSSRQSTTETQYF
TRBV10-3 14 CATRLQEPTYEQYF
TRBV5-6 14 CASSWWGENTEAFF
TRBV7-2 15 CASSLGGQRNEKLFF
TRBV27 18 CASSFKRTSGGVQETQYF
TRBV11-3 12 CASSPGNTEAFF
TRBV28 17 CASSLGRRRGLSNEQFF
TRBV5-4 14 CASSLDTGGTEAFF
TRBV27 15 CASSPRAGGSYEQYF